A single sample is the source of the 28 T cell receptor beta chains below, sequenced in a study of monozygotic twins with inflammatory bowel disease. TCRdb re-called the 5' RACE reads, yielding one record per CDR3 amino acid sequence without DNA. This table holds roughly 100,000 distinct CDR3 sequences. The sample consisted of blood. Receptors originate from a human donor with ulcerative colitis or Crohn's disease, or a healthy co-twin of an affected twin (not recorded which).

J is TRBJ2-5 and V is TRBV13; TCRdb's D gene call, TRBD1, goes unchecked for lack of DNA. Looked up from germline, CDR1 is PRHDT and CDR2 is FYEKMQ (reference sequence). The length of the CDR3 is 14 residues. CDR3 region: CASSTRTGQETQYF.

The V and J genes are TRBV5-1 and TRBJ1-1. The CDR3 runs 13 residues. Germline V gene lookup returns CDR1 SGHRS and CDR2 YFSETQ. The CDR3 reads CASSLDTYPVAFF. Combining the CDR3 with reference TRBV5-1 and TRBJ1-1 gives the whole variable domain KAGVTQTPRYLIKTRGQQVTLSCSPISGHRSVSWYQQTPGQGLQFLFEYFSETQRNKGNFPGRFSGRQFSNSRSEMNVSTLELGDSALYLCASSLDTYPVAFFGQGTRLTVV.

This sequence joins TRBV7-9 and TRBJ2-2; TCRdb's D gene call, TRBD1, goes unchecked for lack of DNA. From germline, CDR1 is SEHNR and CDR2 FQNEAQ (reference sequence). The CDR3 consists of 13 residues. The CDR3 is CASSPGHTGELFF.

The rearrangement uses TRBV29-1 and TRBJ2-1; as DNA is missing, the TRBD2 call by TCRdb cannot be tested. The CDR3 is 13 residues long. Germline-derived CDR1 and CDR2 are SQVTM and ANQGSEA. Here the CDR3 reads CSVGLNSYNEQFF.

The chain carries TRBV29-1 and TRBJ2-7; TCRdb's D call of TRBD1 is untestable without DNA. Per germline, CDR1 SQVTM and CDR2 ANQGSEA. The CDR3 has 13 amino acids. CDR3 sequence reads: CSASDRGLDEQYF.

The rearrangement uses TRBV7-2 and TRBJ1-1; TCRdb lists TRBD1, though no DNA is available to test this call. Germline CDR1 reads SGHTA; CDR2 reads FQGNSA. The CDR3 is 14 amino acids. This chain's CDR3 is CASSLVQGRAEAFF.

The chain carries TRBV7-3 and TRBJ2-5; TCRdb's D call, TRBD1, is unchecked because there is no DNA. The CDR3 totals 17 residues. Germline V gene sequence: CDR1 SGHTA, CDR2 FQGTGA. The CDR3 is CASSSPRGSSYQETQYF. Looking up the rest from reference TRBV7-3 and TRBJ2-5 gives the full variable domain: GAGVSQTPSNKVTEKGKYVELRCDPISGHTALYWYRQSLGQGPEFLIYFQGTGAADDSGLPNDRFFAVRPEGSVSTLKIQRTERGDSAVYLCASSSPRGSSYQETQYFGPGTRLLVL.

The rearrangement joins TRBV5-1 to TRBJ2-1; absent DNA, TCRdb's TRBD1 call cannot be checked. CDR3 length: 14 residues. Germline assignment: CDR1 SGHRS and CDR2 YFSETQ. CDR3 sequence: CASSLRTGLDEQFF.

The rearrangement links TRBV28 to TRBJ1-5. CDR1 is MDHEN and CDR2 is SYDVKM in the germline V gene. The CDR3 is made up of 16 amino acids. CDR3: CASRTLRSGLLQPQHF.

The chain employs TRBV7-8 and TRBJ2-7; checking the TCRdb D call of TRBD2 is not possible without DNA. The CDR3 spans 14 residues. Per the germline V gene, CDR1 is SGHVS and CDR2 is FQNEAQ. CDR3 sequence: CASSTSGGSYEQYF.

CDR3 residues: CASSYIGLAGGKDTQYF. The rearrangement joins TRBV7-2 to TRBJ2-3; TCRdb proposes TRBD2, but this gene call is untestable without DNA. In germline, CDR1 is SGHTA, CDR2 FQGNSA. CDR3 length equals 17 residues.

The rearrangement links TRBV7-9 to TRBJ2-7; with no DNA, the TCRdb D assignment of TRBD1 cannot be verified. Germline loops: CDR1 SEHNR, CDR2 FQNEAQ (reference sequence). The CDR3 loop spans 13 amino acids. The CDR3 is CASGDRVAYEQYF.

The chain joins TRBV7-2 to TRBJ2-7; without DNA, the TCRdb call of TRBD2 cannot be checked. The CDR3 has 14 residues. Per germline, CDR1 SGHTA and CDR2 FQGNSA. Here the CDR3 reads CASSLGPLTGVQYF. Full variable domain (missing parts from reference TRBV7-2 and TRBJ2-7): GAGVSQSPSNKVTEKGKDVELRCDPISGHTALYWYRQSLGQGLEFLIYFQGNSAPDKSGLPSDRFSAERTGGSVSTLTIQRTQQEDSAVYLCASSLGPLTGVQYFGPGTRLTVT.

This chain joins TRBV7-2 and TRBJ2-1. The germline gives CDR1 SGHTA, CDR2 FQGNSA. The CDR3 extends over 17 amino acids. The CDR3 spells CASTIRPSGVSYNEQFF. Based on the CDR3 plus reference TRBV7-2 and TRBJ2-1, the full variable domain is GAGVSQSPSNKVTEKGKDVELRCDPISGHTALYWYRQSLGQGLEFLIYFQGNSAPDKSGLPSDRFSAERTGGSVSTLTIQRTQQEDSAVYLCASTIRPSGVSYNEQFFGPGTRLTVL.

The rearrangement joins TRBV5-1 to TRBJ2-5. The germline V gene has CDR1 SGHRS and CDR2 YFSETQ. The CDR3 contains 12 residues. This CDR3 reads CASRDLQETQYF.

V and J are TRBV6-1 and TRBJ2-1. From germline, CDR1 is MNHNS and CDR2 SASEGT. This CDR3 comprises 15 residues. CDR3: CASSDDVGRANEQFF.

This chain uses TRBV5-1 with TRBJ2-7; the TRBD1 assignment by TCRdb is unverifiable without DNA. CDR1 is SGHRS and CDR2 is YFSETQ in the germline V gene. The CDR3 runs to 13 residues. CDR3 sequence reads: CASSPGTGVEQYF.

The rearrangement uses TRBV7-2 and TRBJ1-2. The CDR3 totals 15 residues. CDR1 and CDR2 (germline): SGHTA, FQGNSA. CDR3 loop: CASSLNPNPNYGYTF.

This sequence joins TRBV6-2 or TRBV6-3 and TRBJ2-2; TCRdb lists TRBD1, though no DNA is available to test this call. Germline-derived CDR1 and CDR2 are MNHEY and SVGEGT. This CDR3 has 14 residues. The CDR3 protein is CATGQGLFTGELFF.

The CDR3 spells CASSLDRGRVNEQFF. J is TRBJ2-1 and V is TRBV19; as DNA is missing, the TRBD1 call by TCRdb cannot be tested. CDR1 is LNHDA and CDR2 is SQIVND in the germline V gene (reference sequence). This CDR3 has 15 residues.

The chain recombines TRBV6-5 with TRBJ2-5. The CDR3 spans 13 residues. The germline V gene encodes CDR1 MNHEY and CDR2 SVGAGI. CDR3: CASSYSLPETQYF.

This sequence joins TRBV10-3 and TRBJ2-3; TCRdb proposes TRBD2, but this gene call is untestable without DNA. The CDR3 loop spans 15 amino acids. Germline CDR1 is ENHRY and CDR2 is SYGVKD. CDR3 region: CAISISGGRTDTQYF.

V and J are TRBV11-2 and TRBJ2-3. The germline gives CDR1 SGHAT, CDR2 FQNNGV. This CDR3 region has 15 residues. CDR3: CASSLERISTDTQYF.

The chain combines TRBV30 with TRBJ2-3; TCRdb lists TRBD2, though no DNA is available to test this call. CDR1 is GTSNPN, CDR2 SVGIG, per germline (reference sequence). The CDR3 is made up of 15 amino acids. The CDR3 loop reads CAWKTSGRKSDTQYF. Based on the CDR3 plus reference TRBV30 and TRBJ2-3, the full variable domain is SQTIHQWPATLVQPVGSPLSLECTVEGTSNPNLYWYRQAAGRGLQLLFYSVGIGQISSEVPQNLSASRPQDRQFILSSKKLLLSDSGFYLCAWKTSGRKSDTQYFGPGTRLTVL.

The V call is TRBV4-3, the J call TRBJ1-6. In germline, CDR1 is LGHNA, CDR2 YSLEER. This CDR3 has 18 amino acids. CDR3 residues: CASSQDRVTRRDNSPLHF.

This chain uses TRBV11-1 with TRBJ2-6; TCRdb's D call, TRBD2, is unchecked because there is no DNA. The CDR3 is made up of 18 amino acids. CDR1 is SGHAT and CDR2 is FQDESV in the germline V gene (reference sequence). CDR3: CASSYGTSGRFGANVLTF.

This chain connects TRBV5-1 to TRBJ2-1; the TCRdb D gene call, TRBD2, has no DNA to confirm it. CDR3 length: 15 residues. The germline gives CDR1 SGHRS, CDR2 YFSETQ. The CDR3 loop is CASSFLSSGKLEQFF.

This chain joins TRBV7-2 and TRBJ1-2; TCRdb lists TRBD1, though no DNA is available to test this call. Germline loops: CDR1 SGHTA, CDR2 FQGNSA. The CDR3 loop spans 14 amino acids. CDR3 amino acids: CASSLSGLNYGYTF.